This note documents a single T cell receptor beta chain sequence. As yet, its antigen is unknown. This sample is drawn from a study of graft-versus-host responses after intestinal transplantation. Study at large: Anti-thymocyte globulin served as induction for all recipients, who then took tacrolimus and steroids for approximately three years. Study-level findings and limits: Allograft clonal ratios (graft-versus-host to host-versus-graft) were high in patients who had graft-donor T cell macrochimerism. With peak circulating GvH clone levels came an association with early post-transplant HvG declines. GvH clones occurred in recipient marrow; some first appeared in ileum or blood.

Repertoires were generated with immunoSEQ multiplex PCR, while TCRdb's copy carries only in-frame clones and drops some. The sample consists of more than 10,000 clones, 80% to 95% of them appearing once. The V and J ends lost 2 bases and 7 bases, in that order; junction bases with no gene match: 4. This CDR3 has 14 residues. Germline V gives CDR1 MRHNA, CDR2 SNTAGT. The chain has TRBV6-4 and TRBJ1-4; 7 bases align to TRBD1. This clonotype was sampled from a human patient who received an intestinal transplant, so some T cells may come from the graft donor. The input for sequencing was PBMCs, taken about 32 months after intestinal transplantation. For the CDR3, the DNA is TGTGCCAGCAGTGACCTAGGGGGCGGTGAAAAACTGTTTTTT. Its protein is CASSDLGGGEKLFF.